This T cell receptor (beta chain) was retrieved from a study of T cells after yellow fever vaccination. Per germline, CDR1 SEHNR and CDR2 FQNEAQ (reference sequence). This CDR3 has 13 residues. V was clipped by 3 bases and J by 2 bases, with 7 bases between them. A few counts support this clonotype. TCRdb fed the 5' RACE reads into MiXCR, producing one record per CDR3 protein. The sample records 400,000 or so distinct CDR3 sequences, around a tenth being singletons. V is TRBV7-9 and J is TRBJ1-1; D not certain. The clonotype comes from a man aged 18 to 30 who received the YFV17D yellow fever vaccine. The sequences come from PBMCs, collected on the day of the first yellow fever vaccination. The CDR3: CASSFTDNTEAFF. The CDR3 bases are TGTGCCAGCAGCTTCACAGATAACACTGAAGCTTTCTTT.